The text below deals with one T cell receptor (beta chain). These data originate in a study of blood T cell repertoires in COVID-19. As for the study in general: Whether acute or convalescent, the COVID-19 samples came from the United States, Italy and Spain. T cells, B-cell-depleted T cells, or PBMCs supplied cDNA or gDNA.

Authors' processing steps: Nucleated cell number was recorded as an estimate derived from reference gene primer amplification. Sequencing was performed with immunoSEQ multiplex PCR; in TCRdb, only in-frame clones are kept and a portion is missing. V and J calls and clone size are copied from that table; D and trimming were computed from the DNA. Of a few hundred thousand clones listed, around four fifths are singletons. Germline V gene lookup returns CDR1 MNHEY and CDR2 SVGAGI. Losses at the gene ends were 6 bases for V and 7 bases for J; bases not matched to a gene: 9. The CDR3 runs 14 residues. The gene calls are TRBV6-5 and TRBJ2-7, with 10 bases identical to TRBD1. This receptor was identified in a man aged 45-65 years with active or convalescent COVID-19. The material sequenced was peripheral blood. The CDR3 DNA is TGTGCCAGCAGGTCGTTTGGACAGGGGGGAGAGCAGTACTTC. As protein: CASRSFGQGGEQYF.